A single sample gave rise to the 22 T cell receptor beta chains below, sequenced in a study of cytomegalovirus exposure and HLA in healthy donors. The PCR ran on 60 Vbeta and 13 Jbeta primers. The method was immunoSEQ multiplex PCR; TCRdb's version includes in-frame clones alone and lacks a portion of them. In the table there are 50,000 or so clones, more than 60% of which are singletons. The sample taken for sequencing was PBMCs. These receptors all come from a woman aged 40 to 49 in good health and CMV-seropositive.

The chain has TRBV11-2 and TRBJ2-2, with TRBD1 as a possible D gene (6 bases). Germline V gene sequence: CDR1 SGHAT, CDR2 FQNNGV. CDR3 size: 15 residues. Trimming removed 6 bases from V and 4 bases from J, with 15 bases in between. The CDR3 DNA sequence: TGTGCCAGCAGACCTCCGGGACACTCCACCGGGGAGCTGTTTTTT. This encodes CASRPPGHSTGELFF.

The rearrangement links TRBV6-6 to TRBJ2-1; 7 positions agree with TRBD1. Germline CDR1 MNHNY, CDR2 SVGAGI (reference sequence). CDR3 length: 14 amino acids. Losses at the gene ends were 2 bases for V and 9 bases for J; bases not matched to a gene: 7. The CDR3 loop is CASSYQRDSGEQFF. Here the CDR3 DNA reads TGTGCCAGCAGTTACCAAAGGGACAGCGGTGAGCAGTTCTTC.

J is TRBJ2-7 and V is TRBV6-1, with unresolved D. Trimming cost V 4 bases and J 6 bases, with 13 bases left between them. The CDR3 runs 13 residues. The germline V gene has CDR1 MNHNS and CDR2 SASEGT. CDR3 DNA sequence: TGTGCCAGCAGTGTACACCGCCCTGGCGAGCAGTACTTC. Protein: CASSVHRPGEQYF.

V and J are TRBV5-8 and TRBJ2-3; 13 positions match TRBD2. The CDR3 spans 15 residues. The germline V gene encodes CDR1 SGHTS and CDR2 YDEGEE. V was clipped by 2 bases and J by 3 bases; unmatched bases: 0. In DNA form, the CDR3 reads TGTGCCAGCAGCTTACTAGCGGGGGGGACAGATACGCAGTATTTT. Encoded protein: CASSLLAGGTDTQYF.

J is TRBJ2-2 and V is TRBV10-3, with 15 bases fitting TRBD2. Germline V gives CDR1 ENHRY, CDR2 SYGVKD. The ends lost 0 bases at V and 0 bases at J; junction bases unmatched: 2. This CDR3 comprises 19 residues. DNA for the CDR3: TGTGCCATCAGTGAGTCGGGACTAGCGGGGGGTCCGAACACCGGGGAGCTGTTTTTT. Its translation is CAISESGLAGGPNTGELFF.

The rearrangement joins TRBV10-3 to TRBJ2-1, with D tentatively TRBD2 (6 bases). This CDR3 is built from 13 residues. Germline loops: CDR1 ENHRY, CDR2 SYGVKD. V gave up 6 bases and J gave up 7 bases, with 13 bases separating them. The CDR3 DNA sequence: TGTGCCATCAGCCCGGAGGGGCGGAATGAGCAGTTCTTC. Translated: CAISPEGRNEQFF.

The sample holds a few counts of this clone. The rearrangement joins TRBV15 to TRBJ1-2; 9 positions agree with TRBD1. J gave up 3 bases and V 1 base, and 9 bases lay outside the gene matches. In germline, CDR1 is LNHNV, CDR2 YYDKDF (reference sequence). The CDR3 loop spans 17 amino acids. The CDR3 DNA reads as TGTGCCACCAGCAGAGGCGGGACAGGGTCCCTCTACTATGGCTACACCTTC. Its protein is CATSRGGTGSLYYGYTF.

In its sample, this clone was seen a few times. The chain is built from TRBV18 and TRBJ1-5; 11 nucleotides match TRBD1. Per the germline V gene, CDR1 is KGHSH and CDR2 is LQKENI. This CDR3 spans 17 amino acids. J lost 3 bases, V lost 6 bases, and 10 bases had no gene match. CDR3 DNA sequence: TGTGCCAGCTCGACCGGGACAGGGGGGGAGTCCAATCAGCCCCAGCATTTT. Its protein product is CASSTGTGGESNQPQHF.

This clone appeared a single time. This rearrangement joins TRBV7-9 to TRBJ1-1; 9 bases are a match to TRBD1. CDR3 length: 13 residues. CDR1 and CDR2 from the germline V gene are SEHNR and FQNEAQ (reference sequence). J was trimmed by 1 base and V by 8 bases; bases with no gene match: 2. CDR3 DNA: TGTGCCAGCGGGGACAGGGCGAACACTGAAGCTTTCTTT. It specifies CASGDRANTEAFF. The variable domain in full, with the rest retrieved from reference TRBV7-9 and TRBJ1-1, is DTGVSQNPRHKITKRGQNVTFRCDPISEHNRLYWYRQTLGQGPEFLTYFQNEAQLEKSRLLSDRFSAERPKGSFSTLEIQRTEQGDSAMYLCASGDRANTEAFFGQGTRLTVV.

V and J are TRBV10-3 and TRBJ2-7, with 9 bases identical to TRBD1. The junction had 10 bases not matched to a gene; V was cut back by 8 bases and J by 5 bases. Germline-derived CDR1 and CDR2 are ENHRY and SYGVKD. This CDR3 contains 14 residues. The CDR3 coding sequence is TGTGCCATCGGCCCAGGACAGGGGAGAAACGAGCAGTACTTC. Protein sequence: CAIGPGQGRNEQYF.

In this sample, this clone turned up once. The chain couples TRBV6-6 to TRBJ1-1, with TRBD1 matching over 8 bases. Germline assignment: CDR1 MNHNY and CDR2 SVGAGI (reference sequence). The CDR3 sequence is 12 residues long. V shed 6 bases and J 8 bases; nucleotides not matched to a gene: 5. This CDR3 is CASSRGTGEAFF. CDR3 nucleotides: TGTGCCAGCAGCCGTGGGACAGGAGAAGCTTTCTTT.

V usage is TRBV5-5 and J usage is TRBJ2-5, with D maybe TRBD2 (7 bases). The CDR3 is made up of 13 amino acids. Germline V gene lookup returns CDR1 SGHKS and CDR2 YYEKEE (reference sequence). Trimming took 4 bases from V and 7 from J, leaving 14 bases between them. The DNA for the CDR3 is TGTGCCAGCAGCCGGGGGGACACGGCGACCCAGTACTTC. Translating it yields CASSRGDTATQYF. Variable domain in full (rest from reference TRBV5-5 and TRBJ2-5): DAGVTQSPTHLIKTRGQQVTLRCSPISGHKSVSWYQQVLGQGPQFIFQYYEKEERGRGNFPDRFSARQFPNYSSELNVNALLLGDSALYLCASSRGDTATQYFGPGTRLLVL.

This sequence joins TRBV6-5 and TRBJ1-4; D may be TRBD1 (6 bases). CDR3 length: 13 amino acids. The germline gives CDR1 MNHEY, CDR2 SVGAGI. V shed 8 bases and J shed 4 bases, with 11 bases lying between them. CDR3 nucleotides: TGTGCCAGCGACCCGGACAGTAATGAAAAACTGTTTTTT. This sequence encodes CASDPDSNEKLFF.

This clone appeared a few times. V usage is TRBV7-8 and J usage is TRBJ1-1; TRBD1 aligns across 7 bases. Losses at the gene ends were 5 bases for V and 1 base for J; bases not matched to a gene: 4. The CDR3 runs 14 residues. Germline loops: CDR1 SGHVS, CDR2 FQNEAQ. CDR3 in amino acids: CASSLRQGNTEAFF. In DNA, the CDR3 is TGTGCCAGCAGCCTCAGACAGGGGAACACTGAAGCTTTCTTT.

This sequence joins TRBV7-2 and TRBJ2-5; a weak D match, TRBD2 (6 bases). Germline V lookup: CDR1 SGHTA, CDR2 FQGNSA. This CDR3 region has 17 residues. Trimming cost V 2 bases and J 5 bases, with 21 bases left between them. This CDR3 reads CASSLSGQRVIGETQYF. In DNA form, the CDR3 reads TGTGCCAGCAGCTTATCGGGTCAGCGGGTCATCGGGGAGACCCAGTACTTC.

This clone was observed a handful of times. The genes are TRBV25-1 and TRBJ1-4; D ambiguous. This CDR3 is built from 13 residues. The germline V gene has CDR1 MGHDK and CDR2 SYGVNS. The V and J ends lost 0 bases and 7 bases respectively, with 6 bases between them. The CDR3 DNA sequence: TGTGCCAGCAGTGAATATACGGGTGAAAAACTGTTTTTT. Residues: CASSEYTGEKLFF.

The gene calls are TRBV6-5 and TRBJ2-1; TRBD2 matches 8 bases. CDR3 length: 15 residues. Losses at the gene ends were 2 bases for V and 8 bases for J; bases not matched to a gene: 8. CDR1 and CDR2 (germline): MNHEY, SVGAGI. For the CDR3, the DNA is TGTGCCAGCAGTTACGGGTCGGGGGGGCCCGATGAGCAGTTCTTC. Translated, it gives CASSYGSGGPDEQFF.

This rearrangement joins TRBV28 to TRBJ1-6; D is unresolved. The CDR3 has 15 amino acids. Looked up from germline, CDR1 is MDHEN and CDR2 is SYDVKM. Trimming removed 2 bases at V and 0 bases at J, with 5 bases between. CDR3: CASSLGGSYNSPLHF. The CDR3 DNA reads TGTGCCAGCAGTTTAGGAGGCTCCTATAATTCACCCCTCCACTTT. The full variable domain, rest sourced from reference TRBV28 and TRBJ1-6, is DVKVTQSSRYLVKRTGEKVFLECVQDMDHENMFWYRQDPGLGLRLIYFSYDVKMKEKGDIPEGYSVSREKKERFSLILESASTNQTSMYLCASSLGGSYNSPLHFGNGTRLTVT.

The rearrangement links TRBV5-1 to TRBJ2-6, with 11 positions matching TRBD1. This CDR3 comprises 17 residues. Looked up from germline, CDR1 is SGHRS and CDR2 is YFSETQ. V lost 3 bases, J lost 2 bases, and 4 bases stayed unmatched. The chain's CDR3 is CASSSRDRGAGANVLTF. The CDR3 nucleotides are TGCGCCAGCAGCTCGCGGGACAGGGGGGCTGGGGCCAACGTCCTGACTTTC.

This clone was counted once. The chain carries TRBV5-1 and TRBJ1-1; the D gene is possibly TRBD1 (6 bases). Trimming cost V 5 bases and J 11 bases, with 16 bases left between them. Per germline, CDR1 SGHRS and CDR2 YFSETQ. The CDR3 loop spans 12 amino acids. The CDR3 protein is CASRPDQGRAFF. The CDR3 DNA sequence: TGCGCCAGCAGACCAGACCAGGGGCGGGCTTTCTTT.

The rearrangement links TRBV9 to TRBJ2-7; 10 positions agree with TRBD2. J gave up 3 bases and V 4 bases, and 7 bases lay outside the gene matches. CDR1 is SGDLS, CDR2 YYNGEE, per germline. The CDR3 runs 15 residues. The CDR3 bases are TGTGCCAGCAGCTCCGAGGGGACTAGCGTCTACGAGCAGTACTTC. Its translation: CASSSEGTSVYEQYF.

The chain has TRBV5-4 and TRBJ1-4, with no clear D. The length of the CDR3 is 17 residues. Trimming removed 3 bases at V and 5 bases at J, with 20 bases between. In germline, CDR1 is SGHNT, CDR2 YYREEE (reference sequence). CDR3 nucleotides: TGTGCCAGCAGCTACGACCCGGCGGGATTAGCAAATGAAAAACTGTTTTTT. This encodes CASSYDPAGLANEKLFF.